The 30 T cell receptor beta chains presented below share a single source sample, sequenced in a study of T cell changes during pregnancy in multiple sclerosis. The table came from immunoSEQ multiplex PCR; TCRdb's copy has only in-frame clones and leaves some out. The sample holds about 59,000 clones, about 90% seen once. Sequenced here: peripheral blood, sampled in the third trimester of pregnancy. These TCRs come from a female donor in good health, enrolled as a control in a pregnancy study.

J is TRBJ2-7 and V is TRBV18; 8 positions match TRBD1. V lost 5 bases, J lost 7 bases, and 10 bases stayed unmatched. Germline V gene lookup returns CDR1 KGHSH and CDR2 LQKENI. This CDR3 is built from 14 residues. The CDR3 reads CASSDRQGSREQYF. CDR3 sequence (DNA): TGTGCCAGCTCAGATCGACAGGGGAGTCGAGAGCAGTACTTC.

V is TRBV7-2 and J is TRBJ2-7; 10 positions match TRBD2. V lost 3 bases to trimming and J lost 3 bases; unmatched junction nucleotides: 5. The CDR3 spans 15 residues. Germline-derived CDR1 and CDR2 are SGHTA and FQGNSA. The CDR3 spells CASSFIAGGGYEQYF. The DNA for the CDR3 is TGTGCCAGCAGCTTTATAGCGGGGGGCGGCTACGAGCAGTACTTC.

The chain couples TRBV7-9 to TRBJ1-4; 9 positions match TRBD1. This CDR3 is 15 amino acids long. Germline-derived CDR1 and CDR2 are SEHNR and FQNEAQ (reference sequence). Trimming removed 5 bases from V and 7 bases from J; junction bases left unmatched: 8. CDR3 region: CASSPTGGRGEKLFF. CDR3 coding DNA: TGTGCCAGCAGCCCTACAGGGGGCAGAGGTGAAAAACTGTTTTTT.

The genes are TRBV7-2 and TRBJ2-5, with a tentative D call TRBD2 (5 bases). V lost 0 bases to trimming and J lost 0 bases, with 11 bases between them. CDR1 is SGHTA and CDR2 is FQGNSA in the germline V gene. The CDR3 length is 16 residues. CDR3 region: CASSLAGRGYQETQYF. The CDR3 bases are TGTGCCAGCAGCTTAGCGGGCCGAGGGTACCAAGAGACCCAGTACTTC.

This clone was found once. Here the CDR3 DNA reads TGTGCCAGCAGCCCCACAGGGCCCCCCCGGTTCTTC. Its protein is CASSPTGPPRFF. The chain has TRBV7-9 and TRBJ2-1; tentatively, D is TRBD1 (6 bases). Looked up from germline, CDR1 is SEHNR and CDR2 is FQNEAQ (reference sequence). The CDR3 is 12 amino acids. Trimming took off 5 bases at V and 15 bases at J, with 17 bases between the two ends.

This clone was seen just once. The V and J genes are TRBV5-1 and TRBJ2-2; 11 nucleotides line up with TRBD1. With 4 bases clipped from V and 4 bases from J, the junction kept 3 bases outside the gene matches. Germline CDR1 SGHRS, CDR2 YFSETQ. This CDR3 spans 15 amino acids. The CDR3 coding sequence is TGCGCCAGCAGCATTGGACAGGGGGCCACCGGGGAGCTGTTTTTT. The encoded protein is CASSIGQGATGELFF.

V usage is TRBV9 and J usage is TRBJ2-5; 7 bases match TRBD1. J gave up 5 bases and V 5 bases, and 9 bases lay outside the gene matches. Germline loops: CDR1 SGDLS, CDR2 YYNGEE. The CDR3 runs to 14 residues. The CDR3 coding sequence is TGTGCCAGCAGTCTGGGACAGAGGGTGGAGACCCAGTACTTC. As protein: CASSLGQRVETQYF. The full variable domain, rest sourced from reference TRBV9 and TRBJ2-5, is DSGVTQTPKHLITATGQRVTLRCSPRSGDLSVYWYQQSLDQGLQFLIQYYNGEERAKGNILERFSAQQFPDLHSELNLSSLELGDSALYFCASSLGQRVETQYFGPGTRLLVL.

The genes are TRBV7-2 and TRBJ1-1; a weak D match, TRBD1 (5 bases). Germline lookup yields CDR1 SGHTA and CDR2 FQGNSA. With 0 bases removed from V and 1 base from J, the gap between germline ends came to 15 bases. The CDR3 runs to 17 residues. Written as DNA, the CDR3 is TGTGCCAGCAGCTTAGCGCCAGGGAACAGCCGGAACACTGAAGCTTTCTTT. It is translated as CASSLAPGNSRNTEAFF.

The rearrangement links TRBV7-2 to TRBJ1-6, with D maybe TRBD1 (6 bases). The ends were cut back, 5 bases at V and 4 bases at J, with 9 bases in the middle. This CDR3 comprises 14 residues. CDR1 and CDR2 from the germline V gene are SGHTA and FQGNSA. The CDR3 sequence: CASSLTGYNSPLHF. The CDR3 DNA reads TGTGCCAGCAGCCTGACAGGTTATAATTCACCCCTCCACTTT.

The V and J genes are TRBV9 and TRBJ2-1, with D possibly being TRBD2 (5 bases). This CDR3 is built from 14 residues. V was clipped by 4 bases and J by 4 bases, with 12 bases between them. The V gene's germline CDR1 is SGDLS and CDR2 YYNGEE. CDR3 DNA sequence: TGTGCCAGCAGCACCCGGACGGGGTACAATGAGCAGTTCTTC. Translating gives CASSTRTGYNEQFF.

The chain is built from TRBV15 and TRBJ1-2; 9 bases are a match to TRBD1. The CDR3 consists of 14 residues. CDR1 LNHNV and CDR2 YYDKDF come from the germline V gene (reference sequence). The V and J ends lost 1 base and 7 bases, in that order; junction bases with no gene match: 4. Here the CDR3 reads CATSRATGGVGYTF. In DNA form, the CDR3 reads TGTGCCACCAGCAGAGCGACAGGGGGGGTTGGCTACACCTTC.

In its sample, this clone was seen once. The chain has TRBV2 and TRBJ2-6, with D maybe TRBD1 (6 bases). V lost 1 base and J lost 4, with 17 bases in between. Germline values: CDR1 SNHLY, CDR2 FYNNEI. The length of the CDR3 is 18 residues. The CDR3 region has the DNA TGTGCCAGCAGTGAAGATAGGACAGCTTACCCGGGGGCCAACGTCCTGACTTTC. This codes for CASSEDRTAYPGANVLTF.

The CDR3 DNA is TGTGCCAGCAGCTTAACGAGACTAGCGGGGGTCTCAGATACGCAGTATTTT. This codes for CASSLTRLAGVSDTQYF. The chain recombines TRBV7-3 with TRBJ2-3; 12 bases match TRBD2. Trimming at V came to 0 bases and at J to 4 bases, leaving 5 bases not matched to a gene. The CDR3 contains 17 residues. Germline CDR1 and CDR2: SGHTA and FQGTGA.

The chain recombines TRBV7-2 with TRBJ2-7; possible D gene TRBD1, 6 bases. Per the germline V gene, CDR1 is SGHTA and CDR2 is FQGNSA. This CDR3 has 14 residues. Between the trimmed V and J ends, which lost 6 bases and 6 bases, there was a span of 18 bases. The CDR3 DNA is TGTGCCAGCAGGGGAACAGGGTTCATGGGCGAGCAGTACTTC. Translating it yields CASRGTGFMGEQYF.

The J gene is TRBJ2-7, the V gene TRBV4-3; 7 nucleotides agree with TRBD2. J lost 5 bases, V lost 0 bases, and 1 base had no gene match. Germline CDR1 LGHNA, CDR2 YSLEER. The CDR3 is 13 residues long. CDR3 sequence reads: CASSQDRGDEQYF. The CDR3 DNA is TGCGCCAGCAGCCAAGATCGGGGGGACGAGCAGTACTTC.

The chain uses TRBV14 and TRBJ1-4; 8 bases fit TRBD1. Germline V gene data show CDR1 as SGHDN and CDR2 as FVKESK. The CDR3 runs 15 residues. V gave up 4 bases and J gave up 8 bases; unmatched junction bases: 9. The CDR3 is CASSRLGQGQEKLFF. CDR3 coding DNA: TGTGCCAGCAGCCGACTCGGACAGGGACAGGAAAAACTGTTTTTT.

This chain uses TRBV4-2 with TRBJ2-5; perhaps TRBD2 as D (7 bases). V was shortened by 6 bases and J by 2 bases, with 13 bases between the two germline ends. The CDR3 is 14 amino acids. From germline, CDR1 is LGHNA and CDR2 YNFKEQ. This chain's CDR3 is CASSGGAGQETQYF. CDR3 DNA: TGTGCCAGCAGTGGGGGGGCTGGGCAAGAGACCCAGTACTTC.

The chain uses TRBV6-5 and TRBJ2-7; D may be TRBD1 (6 bases). The CDR3 has 15 residues. V was clipped by 5 bases and J by 5 bases, with 19 bases between them. Germline CDR1 is MNHEY and CDR2 is SVGAGI. The CDR3 nucleotides are TGTGCCAGCAGTGCCACAGGGAGAAGATGGGACGAGCAGTACTTC. It codes for CASSATGRRWDEQYF.

V gene TRBV28 combines with J gene TRBJ2-1, with D possibly matching TRBD2 (7 bases). Trimming cost V 2 bases and J 10 bases, with 9 bases left between them. The CDR3 length is 12 residues. CDR1 is MDHEN and CDR2 is SYDVKM in the germline V gene. CDR3 loop: CASSLGGGEQFF. The DNA of the CDR3 is TGTGCCAGCAGTTTAGGGGGGGGCGAGCAGTTCTTC.

The chain has TRBV7-3 and TRBJ2-2, with unresolved D. V was cut by 5 bases and J by 7 bases, with 17 bases left in between. Germline CDR1 is SGHTA and CDR2 is FQGTGA. This CDR3 has 15 amino acids. The CDR3 bases are TGTGCCAGCAGCCCAACTACGGGTACCCTCGGGGAGCTGTTTTTT. Translating gives CASSPTTGTLGELFF.

This chain connects TRBV9 to TRBJ2-1, with D perhaps matching TRBD2 (5 bases). Trimming shortened V by 4 bases and J by 5 bases, and 10 bases separated the two germline ends. Looked up from germline, CDR1 is SGDLS and CDR2 is YYNGEE. This CDR3 is built from 13 residues. The CDR3: CASSSLTNNEQFF. CDR3 nucleotides: TGTGCCAGCAGCTCTCTGACTAACAATGAGCAGTTCTTC.

V gene TRBV27 combines with J gene TRBJ1-5; 8 nucleotides match TRBD1. CDR3 length: 15 amino acids. Trimming cost V 6 bases and J 0 bases; bases outside gene matches: 4. Germline lookup yields CDR1 MNHEY and CDR2 SMNVEV (reference sequence). The CDR3 region has the DNA TGTGCCAGCAGCCCCGGGACAGGTAGCAATCAGCCCCAGCATTTT. Amino acid sequence: CASSPGTGSNQPQHF.

The sample holds a few counts of this clone. The rearrangement uses TRBV19 and TRBJ1-1; perhaps TRBD1 as D (5 bases). The CDR3 covers 13 residues. Germline CDR1 is LNHDA and CDR2 is SQIVND (reference sequence). V lost 2 bases to trimming and J lost 2 bases, with 6 bases between them. This CDR3 is CASSIRGNTEAFF. DNA for the CDR3: TGTGCCAGTAGTATAAGGGGCAACACTGAAGCTTTCTTT. Full variable domain (outside the CDR3, taken from reference TRBV19 and TRBJ1-1): DGGITQSPKYLFRKEGQNVTLSCEQNLNHDAMYWYRQDPGQGLRLIYYSQIVNDFQKGDIAEGYSVSREKKESFPLTVTSAQKNPTAFYLCASSIRGNTEAFFGQGTRLTVV.

The CDR3 DNA reads TGTGCCAGCAGCACACAGGGCGCGGTACCTAACTATGGCTACACCTTC. Translated: CASSTQGAVPNYGYTF. This chain connects TRBV7-2 to TRBJ1-2; maybe TRBD1 (6 bases). V dropped 5 bases and J dropped 0 bases, with 16 bases sitting between them. This CDR3 is built from 16 residues. The V gene's germline CDR1 is SGHTA and CDR2 FQGNSA.

The V and J genes are TRBV19 and TRBJ1-2; D possibly corresponds to TRBD1 (5 bases). The germline gives CDR1 LNHDA, CDR2 SQIVND (reference sequence). V gave up 6 bases and J gave up 3 bases, with 20 bases separating them. This CDR3 is 16 amino acids long. CDR3 amino acids: CASSRGQKGRHYGYTF. DNA for the CDR3: TGTGCCAGTAGCCGAGGACAAAAAGGGCGGCACTATGGCTACACCTTC. Combining the CDR3 with reference TRBV19 and TRBJ1-2 gives the whole variable domain DGGITQSPKYLFRKEGQNVTLSCEQNLNHDAMYWYRQDPGQGLRLIYYSQIVNDFQKGDIAEGYSVSREKKESFPLTVTSAQKNPTAFYLCASSRGQKGRHYGYTFGSGTRLTVV.

The chain links TRBV27 to TRBJ2-7; 9 bases line up with TRBD2. The V gene's germline CDR1 is MNHEY and CDR2 SMNVEV (reference sequence). Trimming cost V 3 bases and J 3 bases; bases outside gene matches: 3. This CDR3 has 14 amino acids. CDR3 sequence: CASSLASGDYEQYF. The CDR3 coding sequence is TGTGCCAGCAGTTTGGCTAGCGGGGACTACGAGCAGTACTTC.

The chain joins TRBV6-5 to TRBJ2-2, with D perhaps TRBD1 (5 bases). Trimming took off 2 bases at V and 4 bases at J, with 14 bases between the two ends. Per germline, CDR1 MNHEY and CDR2 SVGAGI. This CDR3 has 16 amino acids. CDR3 coding DNA: TGTGCCAGCAGTTACCAGGGCGTCATTGGCACCGGGGAGCTGTTTTTT. It encodes CASSYQGVIGTGELFF.

The chain is built from TRBV18 and TRBJ2-7; TRBD2 matches at 10 bases. The V gene end was trimmed by 3 bases and the J gene end by 0 bases; junction bases not matched to a gene: 5. CDR1 and CDR2 from the germline V gene are KGHSH and LQKENI. The CDR3 is made up of 16 amino acids. CDR3 nucleotides: TGTGCCAGCTCACCCTTAGCGGGAGGATCCTCCTACGAGCAGTACTTC. It codes for CASSPLAGGSSYEQYF.

This clone has just one count. The chain has TRBV27 and TRBJ2-1; 10 nucleotides match TRBD2. Unmatched junction bases numbered 8, after V lost 6 bases and J lost 6 bases. The germline gives CDR1 MNHEY, CDR2 SMNVEV (reference sequence). This CDR3 contains 15 residues. CDR3: CASRGSGRVFNEQFF. As DNA, the CDR3 is TGTGCCAGCAGAGGGAGCGGGAGGGTATTCAATGAGCAGTTCTTC.

The chain carries TRBV6-4 and TRBJ2-3; the match to TRBD2 covers 12 bases. There are 17 residues in the CDR3. Germline CDR1 and CDR2: MRHNA and SNTAGT. With V trimmed by 5 bases and J by 4 bases, 10 bases remained unmatched. CDR3 loop: CASSSGAASGGADTQYF. The CDR3 coding sequence is TGTGCCAGCAGTTCCGGGGCGGCTAGCGGGGGGGCAGATACGCAGTATTTT.